This record covers a single T cell receptor beta chain. The sample belongs to a study of blood T cell repertoires in COVID-19. Method: immunoSEQ multiplex PCR; TCRdb's copy keeps in-frame clones and lacks some. The table includes about 250,000 clones, about 91% detected once. V lost 2 bases to trimming and J lost 4 bases, with 18 bases between them. The CDR3 is 17 amino acids. Germline V gene sequence: CDR1 SGHVS, CDR2 FNYEAQ. This receptor was identified in a woman aged 30 to 39 with COVID-19, enrolled during active disease. The rearrangement uses TRBV7-6 and TRBJ1-5; D ambiguous. Sequenced: peripheral blood. CDR3 loop: CASSLCGSAENNQPQHF. The CDR3 bases are TGTGCCAGCAGCTTATGTGGCAGCGCGGAGAATAATCAGCCCCAGCATTTT.